The 27 T cell receptor beta chains below were found in one sample sequenced in a study of blood T cells in healthy people across ages. The authors ran a second PCR of about 6 to 12 cycles using a sample-barcoded 5' primer and a J-beta primer mix. One entry per CDR3 protein results from TCRdb running MiXCR on the 5' RACE reads. The repertoire holds over 700,000 distinct CDR3 sequences, with around 25% as singletons. These sequences were also reported in another study, on T cells of mothers and their children.

The sequencing sample was made of blood. All receptors derive from a boy between 5 and 17 years old in good health.

The chain employs TRBV20-1 and TRBJ1-5; no firm D call. Between the trimmed V and J ends, which lost 0 bases and 2 bases, there was a span of 5 bases. The CDR3 is 13 amino acids. Germline V lookup: CDR1 DFQATT, CDR2 SNEGSKA (reference sequence). The CDR3 coding sequence is TGCAGTGCTAGAGAAAGGGGCAATCAGCCCCAGCATTTT. Protein sequence: CSARERGNQPQHF.

This clonotype showed up just a few times. This chain connects TRBV28 to TRBJ2-7; 11 bases map to TRBD2. The CDR3 length is 16 residues. Germline trimming cut 4 bases from V and 2 bases from J; bases unmatched to any gene: 7. CDR1 is MDHEN and CDR2 is SYDVKM in the germline V gene. The CDR3 loop is CASSSLAGEATYEQYF. CDR3 DNA: TGTGCCAGCAGTTCACTAGCGGGAGAGGCCACCTACGAGCAGTACTTC.

This clonotype was counted ten times or more. The chain links TRBV7-9 to TRBJ2-5; D might be TRBD1 or TRBD2, each matching 5 bases. The germline CDR1 and CDR2 sequences are SEHNR and FQNEAQ (reference sequence). CDR3 length: 15 residues. V gave up 3 bases and J gave up 5 bases, with 16 bases separating them. The CDR3 protein is CASSLRQGEGETQYF. The CDR3 DNA reads as TGTGCCAGCAGCTTGAGACAAGGCGAGGGGGAGACCCAGTACTTC.

As for this clonotype: One end of the junction varies from germline; a read error may be responsible. The chain carries TRBV25-1 and TRBJ2-7; 7 positions agree with TRBD1. Germline CDR1 is MGHDK and CDR2 is SYGVNS. The CDR3 consists of 14 residues. The DNA for the CDR3 is TGTGCCAGCAGAGACAGGGTCGGCGGGTACGCGCAGTACTTC. Protein product: CASRDRVGGYAQYF.

The rearrangement joins TRBV7-2 to TRBJ2-5; D is unclear. The J call is doubtful: the DNA matches TRBJ2-7 better. Germline V gene sequence: CDR1 SGHTA, CDR2 FQGNSA. This CDR3 comprises 15 residues. CDR3 residues: CASNPDPVGPYEQYF. CDR3 bases: TGTGCCAGCAACCCCGACCCAGTAGGCCCCTACGAGCAGTACTTC.

J is TRBJ2-1 and V is TRBV10-3, with D tentatively TRBD2 (6 bases). The CDR3 totals 14 residues. Germline V lookup: CDR1 ENHRY, CDR2 SYGVKD. Trimming left V 10 bases short and J 6 bases short, with 19 bases between. In nucleotides, the CDR3 is TGTGCCACCCAACCGGGACTGAGGGCCAATGAGCAGTTCTTC. Amino acid sequence: CATQPGLRANEQFF.

There are a few counts of this clonotype. This chain connects TRBV20-1 to TRBJ2-7, with a weak D call TRBD2 (6 bases). The CDR3 totals 13 residues. Per the germline V gene, CDR1 is DFQATT and CDR2 is SNEGSKA (reference sequence). The ends were cut back, 3 bases at V and 3 bases at J, with 12 bases in the middle. The CDR3 region is CSASWGDLYEQYF. The CDR3, as DNA: TGCAGTGCTAGCTGGGGGGATCTCTACGAGCAGTACTTC.

This clonotype has at least ten counts. V usage is TRBV29-1 and J usage is TRBJ2-7, with 13 bases lining up with TRBD2. The junction had 7 bases not matched to a gene; V was cut back by 4 bases and J by 4 bases. The CDR3 has 15 residues. Germline V gene data show CDR1 as SQVTM and CDR2 as ANQGSEA. The CDR3 sequence is CSVGGLAGVAYEQYF. The CDR3 DNA is TGCAGCGTTGGAGGACTAGCGGGAGTTGCGTACGAGCAGTACTTC.

The rearrangement links TRBV29-1 to TRBJ2-5, with 9 bases identical to TRBD1. The CDR3 extends over 13 amino acids. V dropped 6 bases and J dropped 5; count of bases not matched to a gene: 7. Germline values: CDR1 SQVTM, CDR2 ANQGSEA. The CDR3 DNA follows: TGCAGCGTCGATAGGACAGGGGATGAGACCCAGTACTTC. Translating it yields CSVDRTGDETQYF.

This clonotype was counted only a few times. The gene calls are TRBV7-9 and TRBJ1-1; D unclear. The V end lost 0 bases, the J end lost 6 bases, and 8 bases lay between the germline ends. The CDR3 loop spans 13 amino acids. Germline CDR1 SEHNR, CDR2 FQNEAQ (reference sequence). CDR3 protein: CASSLAAAPEAFF. The DNA for the CDR3 is TGTGCCAGCAGCTTAGCTGCGGCCCCTGAAGCTTTCTTT.

J is TRBJ1-2 and V is TRBV11-2, with D possibly TRBD1 on 5 matching bases. This CDR3 contains 15 residues. The V and J ends lost 1 base and 4 bases respectively, with 13 bases between them. Germline CDR1 SGHAT, CDR2 FQNNGV. The CDR3 is CASSLVPGEGYGYTF. CDR3 nucleotides: TGTGCCAGCAGCTTAGTTCCGGGGGAGGGCTATGGCTACACCTTC.

The V gene is TRBV4-3, the J gene TRBJ2-5, with 8 bases fitting TRBD2. The CDR3 has 18 amino acids. V was clipped by 0 bases and J by 5 bases; unmatched bases: 14. Germline values: CDR1 LGHNA, CDR2 YSLEER. CDR3 in DNA: TGCGCCAGCAGCCAAGATTGGCGGGGGGCTGTTGGTCTTGAGACCCAGTACTTC. Translating it yields CASSQDWRGAVGLETQYF.

The chain employs TRBV20-1 and TRBJ2-1; tentatively, D is TRBD2 (6 bases). The V gene's germline CDR1 is DFQATT and CDR2 SNEGSKA (reference sequence). The CDR3 runs to 16 residues. Trimming cost V 3 bases and J 3 bases, with 18 bases left between them. The CDR3 loop is CSARAASESLYNEQFF. The CDR3, as DNA: TGCAGTGCTAGGGCGGCTAGCGAATCTCTCTACAATGAGCAGTTCTTC.

The V gene is TRBV25-1, the J gene TRBJ2-1, with TRBD1 matching over 7 bases. The CDR3 is made up of 15 amino acids. Looked up from germline, CDR1 is MGHDK and CDR2 is SYGVNS. Trimming at V came to 1 base and at J to 7 bases, leaving 7 bases not matched to a gene. CDR3 DNA sequence: TGTGCCAGCAGTGAATTAAAGGGGGCAAGTAATGAGCAGTTCTTC. Translating it yields CASSELKGASNEQFF.

This clonotype occurred a few times. The genes are TRBV7-2 and TRBJ2-7, with D possibly TRBD1 on 6 matching bases. CDR3 length equals 15 residues. With 6 bases removed from V and 3 bases from J, the gap between germline ends came to 18 bases. CDR1 and CDR2 from the germline V gene are SGHTA and FQGNSA. The CDR3 sequence is CASSLSQGTLYEQYF. In DNA, the CDR3 is TGTGCCAGCAGTTTATCCCAGGGGACCCTCTACGAGCAGTACTTC.

In this sample, this clonotype turned up a few times. The chain uses TRBV6-5 and TRBJ2-5; tentative D call: TRBD1 (5 bases). V lost 8 bases and J 2 bases, leaving 15 bases between the germline ends. The CDR3 is made up of 14 amino acids. Germline CDR1 is MNHEY and CDR2 is SVGAGI. The CDR3 here is CASGDRGGQETQYF. The CDR3 DNA is TGTGCCAGCGGCGACAGAGGTGGGCAAGAGACCCAGTACTTC.

This clonotype has more than one count but fewer than ten. A read error may produce the germline difference seen at one junction end. The rearrangement joins TRBV7-2 to TRBJ2-7; D is unclear. This CDR3 contains 15 residues. Germline values: CDR1 SGHTA, CDR2 FQGNSA. The CDR3 loop is CASSSVGFSSCEQYF. The CDR3 DNA reads TGTGCCAGCAGCTCCGTGGGATTTAGCTCCTGCGAGCAGTACTTC.

The chain recombines TRBV6-1 with TRBJ1-1; D might be TRBD1 (6 bases). Germline CDR1 and CDR2: MNHNS and SASEGT. V dropped 6 bases and J dropped 6 bases, with 14 bases sitting between them. The CDR3 loop spans 13 amino acids. The CDR3: CASRQGLGAEAFF. The CDR3, as DNA: TGTGCCAGCAGGCAGGGGTTGGGGGCTGAAGCTTTCTTT.

The chain is built from TRBV7-9 and TRBJ1-3, with D perhaps matching TRBD1 (5 bases). The CDR3 runs to 15 residues. Per germline, CDR1 SEHNR and CDR2 FQNEAQ (reference sequence). The V gene lost 4 bases and the J gene lost 0 bases, with 10 bases spanning the gap. The CDR3 nucleotides are TGTGCCAGCAGCTCCCGGGACCCCTCTGGAAACACCATATATTTT. Translation: CASSSRDPSGNTIYF.

The chain combines TRBV21-1 with TRBJ2-7; the D segment call TRBD1 is taken from the table without a DNA check. TRBV21-1 is recorded as a pseudogene. CDR3 length: 16 amino acids. CDR3 residues: CASSIPPGPRLGEQYF. The CDR3 DNA reads TGTGCCAGCAGCATTCCACCGGGACCCCGGTTAGGGGAGCAGTACTTC.

A few counts support this clonotype. V and J are TRBV12-3 or TRBV12-4 and TRBJ1-2; a possible D gene is TRBD1 (6 bases). CDR3 length equals 15 residues. Trimming took off 6 bases at V and 5 bases at J, with 19 bases between the two ends. The CDR3 coding sequence is TGTGCCAGCAGCCGGACGGACAGCAGCTCATATGGCTACACCTTC. It yields the protein CASSRTDSSSYGYTF.

This chain links TRBV11-2 with TRBJ2-2, with a possible D match to TRBD1 (6 bases). Between the trimmed V and J ends, which lost 3 bases and 4 bases, there was a span of 12 bases. This CDR3 is 15 amino acids long. The germline V gene encodes CDR1 SGHAT and CDR2 FQNNGV. The DNA of the CDR3 is TGTGCCAGCAGCTTGGCGGACAGAGCCACCGGGGAGCTGTTTTTT. As protein: CASSLADRATGELFF.

The chain joins TRBV29-1 to TRBJ2-7, with 7 nucleotides matching TRBD2. The CDR3 spans 16 residues. The V gene end was trimmed by 1 base and the J gene end by 2 bases; junction bases not matched to a gene: 11. Germline V gene sequence: CDR1 SQVTM, CDR2 ANQGSEA. The chain's CDR3 is CSVEVTSSGIPYEQYF. The CDR3 nucleotides read TGCAGCGTTGAAGTAACGTCCAGCGGGATTCCCTACGAGCAGTACTTC.

The J gene is TRBJ1-2, the V gene TRBV5-1; D is undetermined. The V gene lost 0 bases and the J gene lost 4 bases, with 7 bases spanning the gap. The CDR3 has 13 amino acids. Germline V gene data show CDR1 as SGHRS and CDR2 as YFSETQ. The CDR3 reads CASSLEASYGYTF. CDR3 sequence (DNA): TGCGCCAGCAGCTTGGAGGCCAGCTATGGCTACACCTTC.

Here the CDR3 reads CSVGGSSMDYTF. The CDR3 nucleotides read TGCAGCGTTGGGGGCAGTTCTATGGACTACACCTTC. The chain couples TRBV29-1 to TRBJ1-2; a possible D gene is TRBD1 (5 bases). This CDR3 comprises 12 residues. Germline V CDR1 and CDR2: SQVTM, ANQGSEA. The ends were cut back, 4 bases at V and 10 bases at J, with 16 bases in the middle.

CDR3 DNA: TGCAGTGCTAGAGACGTGGGAGTCGACTACGAGCAGTACTTC. Translated: CSARDVGVDYEQYF. This chain links TRBV20-1 with TRBJ2-7; perhaps TRBD2 as D (5 bases). V lost 0 bases to trimming and J lost 3 bases, with 12 bases between them. The CDR3 has 14 amino acids. Germline V gene sequence: CDR1 DFQATT, CDR2 SNEGSKA (reference sequence).

The chain uses TRBV24-1 and TRBJ2-5; no reliable D call. V was cut by 0 bases and J by 4 bases, with 2 bases left in between. The CDR3 is 12 residues long. Germline loops: CDR1 KGHDR, CDR2 SFDVKD. The CDR3 nucleotides are TGTGCCACCAGTGATTTGCGAGAGACCCAGTACTTC. It translates to CATSDLRETQYF.